The sequence of this T cell receptor beta chain was determined in a study of siplizumab effects on memory and regulatory T cells. Study conclusions and caveats: In siplizumab cultures, the suppressive function of proliferating Tregs remained unconfirmed. Greater diversity than memory cells seemed evident in naive T cells, which also appeared to be major alloresponse contributors.

Of note for this clone: The antigen is not known.

TCRdb's table, derived via immunoSEQ multiplex PCR, lists solely in-frame clones and lacks some. The sample carries about 100,000 clones, 92% recorded once. There are 13 residues in the CDR3. V lost 0 bases and J 5 bases, leaving 7 bases between the germline ends. Per germline, CDR1 SEHNR and CDR2 FQNEAQ (reference sequence). The sequencing input was CD4+ T cells sorted from blood. The origin of this receptor is a human donor in good health. V usage is TRBV7-9 and J usage is TRBJ2-5; D is tentatively TRBD1 or TRBD2 (6 bases each). CDR3 bases: TGTGCCAGCAGCTTAGCAGGGGGGGAGACCCAGTACTTC. It codes for CASSLAGGETQYF.